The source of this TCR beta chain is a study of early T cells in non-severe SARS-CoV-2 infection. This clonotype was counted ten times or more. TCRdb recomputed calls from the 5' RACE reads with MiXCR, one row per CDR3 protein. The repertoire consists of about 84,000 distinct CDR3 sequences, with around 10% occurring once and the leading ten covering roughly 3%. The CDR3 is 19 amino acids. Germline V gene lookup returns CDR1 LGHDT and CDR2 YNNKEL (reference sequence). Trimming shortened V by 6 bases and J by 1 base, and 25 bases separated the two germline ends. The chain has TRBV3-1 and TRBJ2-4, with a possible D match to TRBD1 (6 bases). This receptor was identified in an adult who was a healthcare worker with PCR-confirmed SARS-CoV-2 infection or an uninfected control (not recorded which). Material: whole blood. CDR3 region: CASSYSHRDTLFAKNIQYF. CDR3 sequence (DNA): TGTGCCAGCAGTTACTCTCACCGGGACACCCTTTTTGCCAAAAACATTCAGTACTTC.